The 32 T cell receptor beta chains listed next were all sequenced from one sample in a study of shared clonotypes between healthy human individuals. TCRdb's table, derived via immunoSEQ multiplex PCR, lists solely in-frame clones and lacks some. Of 2,100,000 or so clones listed, approximately 95% are singletons. Source material: naive CD4+ T cells sorted from blood. Indicated subset: CD45RA+ positively selected. The source of these receptors is a man younger than 35 in good health.

The chain joins TRBV2 to TRBJ1-5; a weak D match, TRBD1 (6 bases). Deletions cut 7 bases from V and 6 bases from J, with 16 bases between. This CDR3 has 14 residues. Germline V gene lookup returns CDR1 SNHLY and CDR2 FYNNEI. CDR3 bases: TGTGCCAGCAAGGAGGTTAACAGGGTTCAGCCCCAGCATTTT. It encodes CASKEVNRVQPQHF.

The chain couples TRBV6-5 to TRBJ1-2; D may be TRBD1 (6 bases). V was pared by 0 bases and J by 2 bases, with 13 bases between. The CDR3 consists of 16 residues. Germline CDR1 MNHEY, CDR2 SVGAGI. CDR3 sequence (DNA): TGTGCCAGCAGTTACTCGGCGGGGGCCTCCAACTATGGCTACACCTTC. As protein: CASSYSAGASNYGYTF.

The chain employs TRBV30 and TRBJ1-2; TRBD1 might be the D (6 bases). Trimming pared 3 bases from V and 2 bases from J, leaving 13 bases between. CDR1 is GTSNPN, CDR2 SVGIG, per germline (reference sequence). CDR3 length: 14 residues. This chain's CDR3 is CAWRSTGKNYGYTF. The CDR3 DNA reads TGTGCCTGGAGGTCGACAGGCAAGAACTATGGCTACACCTTC.

The genes are TRBV14 and TRBJ1-1; TRBD1 matches at 7 bases. With 4 bases clipped from V and 11 bases from J, the junction kept 7 bases outside the gene matches. This CDR3 has 12 residues. Germline CDR1 reads SGHDN; CDR2 reads FVKESK. DNA of the CDR3: TGTGCCAGCAGCCCCCAACAGGGGATGGCTTTCTTT. Its protein is CASSPQQGMAFF.

The chain has TRBV2 and TRBJ2-3; D could derive from TRBD1 or TRBD2 (6 bases each). The germline V and J ends were trimmed by 5 bases and 4 bases, with 16 bases remaining between them. Looked up from germline, CDR1 is SNHLY and CDR2 is FYNNEI. This CDR3 comprises 15 residues. This CDR3 reads CASSPSGATPDTQYF. The DNA for the CDR3 is TGTGCCAGCAGTCCGTCGGGGGCAACCCCAGATACGCAGTATTTT.

This clone has only one observation. Other nucleotide sequences from this sample produce the same CDR3. The V call is TRBV10-3, the J call TRBJ1-1, with 8 bases fitting TRBD1. CDR1 and CDR2 (germline): ENHRY, SYGVKD. V trimming: 6 bases; J trimming: 1 base; junction bases outside the gene matches: 1. CDR3 length: 13 residues. The CDR3 loop is CAIRGQENTEAFF. In nucleotides, the CDR3 is TGTGCCATCAGGGGACAGGAGAACACTGAAGCTTTCTTT.

The V and J genes are TRBV27 and TRBJ2-3, with D maybe TRBD1 (5 bases). The CDR3 has 14 residues. Germline V lookup: CDR1 MNHEY, CDR2 SMNVEV (reference sequence). With 3 bases removed from V and 6 bases from J, the gap between germline ends came to 13 bases. CDR3 nucleotides: TGTGCCAGCAGTTTCCATCAGGGAAGGGATACGCAGTATTTT. Protein: CASSFHQGRDTQYF.

On this clone: Other DNA sequences in the same sample also yield this CDR3. The rearrangement links TRBV5-1 to TRBJ2-2, with D perhaps matching TRBD1 (6 bases). There are 14 residues in the CDR3. The V and J ends lost 0 bases and 4 bases respectively, with 7 bases between them. Germline CDR1 is SGHRS and CDR2 is YFSETQ. CDR3 sequence: CASSLAGVTGELFF. For the CDR3, the DNA is TGCGCCAGCAGCTTGGCAGGGGTCACCGGGGAGCTGTTTTTT. Complete variable domain (other parts from reference TRBV5-1 and TRBJ2-2): KAGVTQTPRYLIKTRGQQVTLSCSPISGHRSVSWYQQTPGQGLQFLFEYFSETQRNKGNFPGRFSGRQFSNSRSEMNVSTLELGDSALYLCASSLAGVTGELFFGEGSRLTVL.

Concerning this clone itself: One junction end does not reproduce the germline sequence, and a read error may be involved. V usage is TRBV7-7 and J usage is TRBJ2-2; 7 nucleotides align to TRBD1. The germline gives CDR1 SSHAT, CDR2 FNYEAQ (reference sequence). CDR3 length: 13 residues. The CDR3 nucleotides are TGTGCTAGCAGCTGGACAGGCACCGGGGAGCTGTTTTTT. Translation: CASSWTGTGELFF. The full variable domain, in which reference TRBV7-7 and TRBJ2-2 provide the parts outside the CDR3, is GAGVSQSPRYKVTKRGQDVTLRCDPISSHATLYWYQQALGQGPEFLTYFNYEAQPDKSGLPSDRFSAERPEGSISTLTIQRTEQRDSAMYRCASSWTGTGELFFGEGSRLTVL.

The chain is built from TRBV15 and TRBJ2-3; possibly TRBD2 for D (7 bases). This CDR3 is built from 15 residues. The germline V gene encodes CDR1 LNHNV and CDR2 YYDKDF (reference sequence). The V gene lost 1 base and the J gene lost 4 bases, with 12 bases spanning the gap. The CDR3 region has the DNA TGTGCCACCAGCAGAGTGGGGGGGCCTGCAGATACGCAGTATTTT. Residues: CATSRVGGPADTQYF.

The chain combines TRBV28 with TRBJ2-3; possible D gene TRBD2, 6 bases. The CDR3 has 14 amino acids. Germline CDR1 reads MDHEN; CDR2 reads SYDVKM. Trimming removed 5 bases from V and 0 bases from J, with 9 bases in between. The CDR3 sequence: CASSDGGSTDTQYF. In DNA form, the CDR3 reads TGTGCCAGCAGTGATGGGGGGAGCACAGATACGCAGTATTTT. The whole variable domain, filled in from reference TRBV28 and TRBJ2-3, reads DVKVTQSSRYLVKRTGEKVFLECVQDMDHENMFWYRQDPGLGLRLIYFSYDVKMKEKGDIPEGYSVSREKKERFSLILESASTNQTSMYLCASSDGGSTDTQYFGPGTRLTVL.

V is TRBV6-1 and J is TRBJ1-5; D gene unclear. V lost 1 base to trimming and J lost 12 bases, with 4 bases between them. The CDR3 totals 10 residues. Germline CDR1 is MNHNS and CDR2 is SASEGT. The CDR3 sequence: CASSEGGQHF. The CDR3 DNA reads TGTGCCAGCAGTGAAGGGGGCCAGCATTTT.

Concerning this clone: This sample also contains other DNA sequences that code for the same CDR3. The chain couples TRBV18 to TRBJ1-1; D gene ambiguous. CDR1 and CDR2 (germline): KGHSH, LQKENI. This CDR3 contains 12 residues. V was trimmed by 3 bases and J by 0 bases, leaving 2 bases between them. The CDR3 coding sequence is TGTGCCAGCTCACCTATGAACACTGAAGCTTTCTTT. This codes for CASSPMNTEAFF. The full variable domain, rest sourced from reference TRBV18 and TRBJ1-1, is NAGVMQNPRHLVRRRGQEARLRCSPMKGHSHVYWYRQLPEEGLKFMVYLQKENIIDESGMPKERFSAEFPKEGPSILRIQQVVRGDSAAYFCASSPMNTEAFFGQGTRLTVV.

This rearrangement joins TRBV7-2 to TRBJ2-3; unclear D gene. Germline-derived CDR1 and CDR2 are SGHTA and FQGNSA. V gave up 4 bases and J gave up 0 bases, with 8 bases separating them. This CDR3 contains 14 residues. The chain's CDR3 is CASSSQSSTDTQYF. The CDR3 DNA is TGTGCCAGCAGCTCGCAGTCTAGCACAGATACGCAGTATTTT.

This rearrangement joins TRBV30 to TRBJ2-3; D unclear. The V and J ends lost 0 bases and 1 base respectively, with 11 bases between them. CDR3 length: 15 residues. CDR1 and CDR2 (germline): GTSNPN, SVGIG (reference sequence). DNA of the CDR3: TGTGCCTGGAGTGTCGTCAGAACCCGCACAGATACGCAGTATTTT. This translates into CAWSVVRTRTDTQYF.

For the CDR3, the DNA is TGTGCCAGCAGCTTGGGACAGGGTGACACCTACGAGCAGTACTTC. It encodes CASSLGQGDTYEQYF. The chain is built from TRBV5-4 and TRBJ2-7; 7 bases fit TRBD1. CDR1 is SGHNT, CDR2 YYREEE, per germline (reference sequence). V lost 0 bases, J lost 2 bases, and 5 bases stayed unmatched. This CDR3 contains 15 residues.

V gene TRBV23-1 combines with J gene TRBJ2-3, with D perhaps being TRBD1 or TRBD2 (6 bases each). TRBV23-1 is noted as an ORF with a role that remains uncertain. This CDR3 is built from 14 residues. Trimming removed 4 bases from V and 2 bases from J, with 10 bases in between. CDR3 protein: CASSLRGLTDTQYF. In nucleotides, the CDR3 is TGCGCCAGCAGTCTACGGGGGCTCACAGATACGCAGTATTTT.

As for this clone: Other DNA sequences in the same sample also yield this CDR3. The chain couples TRBV5-1 to TRBJ2-1, with 9 bases fitting TRBD1. After removal of 4 bases from V and 2 bases from J, the junction contained 4 bases not matched to a gene. CDR1 is SGHRS, CDR2 YFSETQ, per germline. This CDR3 has 15 residues. CDR3: CASSPGQGPYNEQFF. CDR3 in DNA: TGCGCCAGCAGCCCGGGACAGGGCCCCTACAATGAGCAGTTCTTC.

The rearrangement joins TRBV6-1 to TRBJ1-4; 7 bases are shared with TRBD1. The V segment lost 6 bases and the J segment 8 bases; nucleotides outside the gene matches: 9. The CDR3 sequence is 14 residues long. Germline loops: CDR1 MNHNS, CDR2 SASEGT. The CDR3 is CASSKEGAREKLFF. The DNA of the CDR3 is TGTGCCAGCAGCAAGGAGGGGGCTCGGGAAAAACTGTTTTTT.

The rearrangement joins TRBV27 to TRBJ2-7; D gene uncertain. Germline V gives CDR1 MNHEY, CDR2 SMNVEV (reference sequence). With 2 bases removed from V and 1 base from J, the gap between germline ends came to 9 bases. The CDR3 totals 14 residues. CDR3: CASSLAPNSYEQYF. DNA of the CDR3: TGTGCCAGCAGTTTAGCCCCTAATTCCTACGAGCAGTACTTC.

The V and J genes are TRBV5-6 and TRBJ1-2; D ambiguous. V lost 5 bases, J lost 2 bases, and 13 bases lay in between. The germline V gene encodes CDR1 SGHDT and CDR2 YYEEEE. This CDR3 region has 14 residues. The CDR3 is CASSAMGFNYGYTF. Written as DNA, the CDR3 is TGTGCCAGCAGTGCTATGGGTTTCAACTATGGCTACACCTTC.

The chain links TRBV7-9 to TRBJ2-2; 9 bases match TRBD1. Germline V gives CDR1 SEHNR, CDR2 FQNEAQ (reference sequence). V shed 4 bases, J shed 5 bases, and the junction held 8 bases outside the gene matches. This CDR3 has 16 residues. CDR3: CASSSSGTGRTGELFF. CDR3 DNA sequence: TGTGCCAGCAGCTCGTCCGGGACAGGGCGGACCGGGGAGCTGTTTTTT. Using reference TRBV7-9 and TRBJ2-2 for the parts outside the CDR3, the full variable domain is DTGVSQNPRHKITKRGQNVTFRCDPISEHNRLYWYRQTLGQGPEFLTYFQNEAQLEKSRLLSDRFSAERPKGSFSTLEIQRTEQGDSAMYLCASSSSGTGRTGELFFGEGSRLTVL.

This clone was counted only a few times. Additional DNA sequences in this sample encode the identical CDR3. The chain carries TRBV14 and TRBJ1-6; D gene ambiguous. The CDR3 sequence is 13 residues long. V was cut by 1 base and J by 7 bases, with 5 bases left in between. The V gene's germline CDR1 is SGHDN and CDR2 FVKESK. The CDR3 DNA sequence: TGTGCCAGCAGCCAAGCGAGCAATTCACCCCTCCACTTT. It translates to CASSQASNSPLHF.

Note on this clone: This same CDR3 is encoded by further DNA sequences in the sample. The CDR3 loop reads CASSLASGGVADTQYF. In DNA, the CDR3 is TGCGCCAGCAGCTTGGCTAGCGGGGGGGTCGCAGATACGCAGTATTTT. The V and J genes are TRBV5-1 and TRBJ2-3, with 12 bases matching TRBD2. There are 16 residues in the CDR3. Germline V CDR1 and CDR2: SGHRS, YFSETQ. Trimming at V came to 0 bases and at J to 4 bases, leaving 3 bases not matched to a gene.

The chain recombines TRBV2 with TRBJ1-5, with TRBD1 matching 9 bases. The CDR3 is 17 residues long. CDR1 SNHLY and CDR2 FYNNEI come from the germline V gene. Losses at the gene ends were 6 bases for V and 1 base for J; bases not matched to a gene: 10. The CDR3: CASRVGGGQGSNQPQHF. For the CDR3, the DNA is TGTGCCAGCAGGGTCGGTGGTGGACAGGGGAGCAATCAGCCCCAGCATTTT.

This chain joins TRBV10-1 and TRBJ2-5; D is unclear. V was pared by 8 bases and J by 5 bases, with 12 bases between. Germline CDR1 is WNHNN and CDR2 is SYGVQD (reference sequence). This CDR3 has 12 amino acids. The CDR3 nucleotides read TGCGCCAGCCCTCCCGAGGCGGAGACCCAGTACTTC. This gives the protein CASPPEAETQYF.

The V call is TRBV5-1, the J call TRBJ1-4; no clear D. There are 16 residues in the CDR3. V shed 4 bases and J shed 4 bases, with 17 bases lying between them. CDR1 is SGHRS and CDR2 is YFSETQ in the germline V gene. The CDR3 sequence: CASSPGSVEGNEKLFF. CDR3 DNA sequence: TGCGCCAGCAGCCCGGGGTCAGTCGAGGGTAATGAAAAACTGTTTTTT.

The chain couples TRBV4-1 to TRBJ2-3, with D maybe TRBD2 (5 bases). The germline V gene has CDR1 MGHRA and CDR2 YSYEKL. Trimming took off 8 bases at V and 2 bases at J, with 17 bases between the two ends. The CDR3 contains 15 residues. CDR3 residues: CASSPLGRVTDTQYF. CDR3 nucleotide sequence: TGCGCCAGCTCACCCCTCGGGCGGGTCACAGATACGCAGTATTTT.

The chain recombines TRBV30 with TRBJ2-3; TRBD1 matches 10 bases. CDR1 GTSNPN and CDR2 SVGIG come from the germline V gene (reference sequence). The CDR3 runs to 17 residues. V lost 4 bases to trimming and J lost 9 bases; unmatched junction nucleotides: 19. The CDR3 bases are TGTGCCTGGAACCTTCGATCCCGGGACAGGGGCTCATGGACGCAGTATTTT. This translates into CAWNLRSRDRGSWTQYF.

Of note for this clone: This sample includes further DNA sequences coding for the same CDR3. In DNA, the CDR3 is TGCGCCAGCAGCTTTGACAGCTCTGGGGCCAACGTCCTGACTTTC. Translated, it gives CASSFDSSGANVLTF. This chain connects TRBV5-1 to TRBJ2-6; maybe TRBD1 (5 bases). V lost 2 bases, J lost 0 bases, and 6 bases lay in between. Germline CDR1 and CDR2: SGHRS and YFSETQ. CDR3 length: 15 residues.

The chain recombines TRBV25-1 with TRBJ2-5; D is unresolved. Germline CDR1 is MGHDK and CDR2 is SYGVNS. The ends were cut back, 5 bases at V and 0 bases at J, with 13 bases in the middle. The CDR3 runs to 15 residues. As DNA, the CDR3 is TGTGCCAGCAGTCGTATCGGGCCTAACCAAGAGACCCAGTACTTC. It specifies CASSRIGPNQETQYF.

This chain connects TRBV5-6 to TRBJ2-7; tentatively, D is TRBD1 (6 bases). V lost 4 bases to trimming and J lost 4 bases, with 18 bases between them. The CDR3 extends over 15 amino acids. The germline V gene encodes CDR1 SGHDT and CDR2 YYEEEE. The CDR3 DNA reads as TGTGCCAGCAGCCCGAACCTGGACAGCGAATACGAGCAGTACTTC. Its protein product is CASSPNLDSEYEQYF.